This T cell receptor (beta chain) came from a study of cytomegalovirus exposure and HLA in healthy donors. Donors in the study were healthy people who gave bone marrow. Vbeta (60) and Jbeta (13) primers were used in the PCR. Profiling relied on immunoSEQ multiplex PCR, and the TCRdb table lists in-frame clones only, not all of them. The table has around 200,000 clones, 79% seen once. Only one count was recorded for this clone. This CDR3 comprises 14 residues. The germline V gene encodes CDR1 SGHRS and CDR2 YFSETQ. After removal of 5 bases from V and 6 bases from J, the junction contained 6 bases not matched to a gene.

The rearrangement joins TRBV5-1 to TRBJ2-2; 8 bases line up with TRBD1. Sequenced material: PBMCs. The TCR was taken from a woman in her fifties or sixties in good health and CMV-seronegative. The CDR3 here is CASSSAGGPGELFF. CDR3 nucleotide sequence: TGCGCCAGCAGTTCGGCAGGGGGCCCCGGGGAGCTGTTTTTT.